Below, one TCR beta chain is given with its context. This sample stems from a study of T-cell memory formation after mild COVID-19. One entry per CDR3 protein results from TCRdb running MiXCR on the 5' RACE reads. The profile shows about 430,000 distinct CDR3 sequences, 24% of them singletons. The CDR3 runs 13 residues. Trimming left V 9 bases short and J 3 bases short, with 15 bases between. Germline assignment: CDR1 LGHNA and CDR2 YSLEER. The TCR comes from an adult woman who had mild COVID-19 (a few samples of this study predate the infection). Cell type and time point are not known. The chain is built from TRBV4-3 and TRBJ2-7; unclear D gene. The sequenced sample was PBMCs or a T cell subset sorted from them (not recorded which). In nucleotides, the CDR3 is TGCGCCAGAGTGGAGCGTCTAAGCTACGAGCAGTACTTC. Translated, it gives CARVERLSYEQYF.